The clone carrying this TCR beta chain was observed once. Its antigen remains unidentified. Germline-derived CDR1 and CDR2 are KGHSH and LQKENI. V lost 4 bases and J lost 6; bases outside the gene matches: 10. This CDR3 has 17 residues. The data were obtained in a study of Ad26.COV2.S vaccination and SARS-CoV-2 variants. The repertoire was sequenced with immunoSEQ multiplex PCR; TCRdb's copy has only in-frame clones and lacks some. The profile covers approximately 340,000 clones, with approximately 90% appearing a single time and 3% to 5% taken by the ten largest. Study-wide points: Spike-specific responses of CD8+ and CD4+ T cells were reported to display substantial breadth after vaccination.

The origin of this receptor is a human donor who had recovered from COVID-19. The gene calls are TRBV18 and TRBJ1-5; 12 positions agree with TRBD1. The sample in question was peripheral blood, obtained after recovery from COVID-19. The CDR3 spells CASSRNPGQGAGQPQHF. CDR3 sequence (DNA): TGTGCCAGCTCACGAAATCCGGGACAGGGGGCAGGTCAGCCCCAGCATTTT.